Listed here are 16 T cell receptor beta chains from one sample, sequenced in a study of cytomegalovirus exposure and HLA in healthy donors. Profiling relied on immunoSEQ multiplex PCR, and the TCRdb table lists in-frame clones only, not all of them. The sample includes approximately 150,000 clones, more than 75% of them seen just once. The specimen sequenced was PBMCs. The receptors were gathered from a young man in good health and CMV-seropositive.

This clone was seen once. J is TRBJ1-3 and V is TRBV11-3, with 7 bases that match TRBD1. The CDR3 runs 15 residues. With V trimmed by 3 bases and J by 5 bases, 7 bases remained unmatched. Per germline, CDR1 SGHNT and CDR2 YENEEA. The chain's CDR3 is CASSFLRQGRNTIYF. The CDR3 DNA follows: TGTGCCAGCAGCTTCCTCAGACAGGGTCGAAACACCATATATTTT.

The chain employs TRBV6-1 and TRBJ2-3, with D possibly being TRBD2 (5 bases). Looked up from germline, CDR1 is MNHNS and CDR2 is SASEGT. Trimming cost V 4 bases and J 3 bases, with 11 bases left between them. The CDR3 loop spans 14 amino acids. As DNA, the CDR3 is TGTGCCAGCAGTGTCAGCGGTGGGACAGATACGCAGTATTTT. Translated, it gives CASSVSGGTDTQYF.

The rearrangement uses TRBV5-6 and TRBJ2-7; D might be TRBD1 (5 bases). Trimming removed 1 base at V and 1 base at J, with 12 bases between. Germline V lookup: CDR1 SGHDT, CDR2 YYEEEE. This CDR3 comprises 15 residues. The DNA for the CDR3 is TGTGCCAGCAGCTTGACAGGACATTCATCCTACGAGCAGTACTTC. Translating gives CASSLTGHSSYEQYF.

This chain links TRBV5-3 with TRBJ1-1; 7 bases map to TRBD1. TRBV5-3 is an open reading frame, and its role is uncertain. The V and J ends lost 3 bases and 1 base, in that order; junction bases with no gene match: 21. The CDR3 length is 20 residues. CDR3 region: CARSSSCGKTGADTNTEAFF. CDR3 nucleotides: TGTGCCAGAAGCTCATCGTGCGGAAAAACAGGGGCTGATACGAACACTGAAGCTTTCTTT.

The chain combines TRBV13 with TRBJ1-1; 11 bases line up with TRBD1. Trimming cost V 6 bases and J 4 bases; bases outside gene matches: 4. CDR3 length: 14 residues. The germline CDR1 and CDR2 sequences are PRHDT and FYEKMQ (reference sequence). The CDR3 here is CASSYGQGATEAFF. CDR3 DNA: TGTGCCAGCAGTTACGGACAGGGGGCCACTGAAGCTTTCTTT.

CDR3 sequence reads: CASSEDAGWNQPQHF. For the CDR3, the DNA is TGTGCCAGCAGTGAAGACGCAGGGTGGAATCAGCCCCAGCATTTT. The chain employs TRBV6-1 and TRBJ1-5; maybe TRBD1 (5 bases). The CDR3 is made up of 15 amino acids. Germline CDR1 and CDR2: MNHNS and SASEGT. Trimming shortened V by 1 base and J by 4 bases, and 11 bases separated the two germline ends.

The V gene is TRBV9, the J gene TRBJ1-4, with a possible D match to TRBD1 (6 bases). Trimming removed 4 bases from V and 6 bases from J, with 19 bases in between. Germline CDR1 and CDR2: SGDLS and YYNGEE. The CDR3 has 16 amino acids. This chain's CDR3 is CASSTQAGVGDEKLFF. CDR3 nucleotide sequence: TGTGCCAGCAGCACACAAGCAGGGGTAGGGGATGAAAAACTGTTTTTT.

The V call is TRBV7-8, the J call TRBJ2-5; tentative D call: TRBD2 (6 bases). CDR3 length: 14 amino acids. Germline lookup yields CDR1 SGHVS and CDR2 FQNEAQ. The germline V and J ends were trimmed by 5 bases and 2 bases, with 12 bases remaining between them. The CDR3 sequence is CASSNIGLQETQYF. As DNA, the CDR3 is TGTGCCAGCAGCAACATAGGACTACAAGAGACCCAGTACTTC.

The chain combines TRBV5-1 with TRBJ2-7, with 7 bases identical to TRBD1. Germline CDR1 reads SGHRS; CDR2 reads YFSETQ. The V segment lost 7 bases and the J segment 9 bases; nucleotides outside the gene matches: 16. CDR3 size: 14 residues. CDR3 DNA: TGCGCCAGCCGGGGACAGACCTCGACGGTCGCGCAGTACTTC. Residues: CASRGQTSTVAQYF.

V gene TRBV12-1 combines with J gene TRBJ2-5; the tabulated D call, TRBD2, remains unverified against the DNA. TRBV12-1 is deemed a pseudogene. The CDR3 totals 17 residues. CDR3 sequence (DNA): TGTGCCAGCAGCTTGTCCGGGAGGCCGCCCTCAGAAGAGACCCAGTACTTC. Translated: CASSLSGRPPSEETQYF.

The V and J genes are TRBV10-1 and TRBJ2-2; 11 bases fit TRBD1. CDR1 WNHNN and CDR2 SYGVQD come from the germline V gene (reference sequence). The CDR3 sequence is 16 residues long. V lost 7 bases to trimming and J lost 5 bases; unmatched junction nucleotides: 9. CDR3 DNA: TGCGCCAGCAATGACCCGGACAGGGGGCATACCGGGGAGCTGTTTTTT. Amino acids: CASNDPDRGHTGELFF.

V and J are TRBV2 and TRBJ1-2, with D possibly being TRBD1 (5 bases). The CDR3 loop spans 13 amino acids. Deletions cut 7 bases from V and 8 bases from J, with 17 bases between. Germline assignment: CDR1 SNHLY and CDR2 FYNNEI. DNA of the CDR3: TGTGCCAGCACCCCCGGGGGATTTCGGGGCTACACCTTC. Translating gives CASTPGGFRGYTF.

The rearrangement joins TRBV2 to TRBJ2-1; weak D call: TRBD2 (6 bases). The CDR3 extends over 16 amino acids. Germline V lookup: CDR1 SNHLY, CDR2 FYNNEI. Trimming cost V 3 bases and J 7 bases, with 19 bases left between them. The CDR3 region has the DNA TGTGCCAGCAGTGAGGTGGGGCTAGCGTTAGTAAATGAGCAGTTCTTC. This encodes CASSEVGLALVNEQFF.

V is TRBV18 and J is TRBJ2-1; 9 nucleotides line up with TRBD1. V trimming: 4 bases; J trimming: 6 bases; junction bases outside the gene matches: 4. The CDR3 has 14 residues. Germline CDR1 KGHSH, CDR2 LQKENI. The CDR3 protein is CASSRDRGGNEQFF. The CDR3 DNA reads TGTGCCAGCTCACGAGACAGGGGGGGCAATGAGCAGTTCTTC.

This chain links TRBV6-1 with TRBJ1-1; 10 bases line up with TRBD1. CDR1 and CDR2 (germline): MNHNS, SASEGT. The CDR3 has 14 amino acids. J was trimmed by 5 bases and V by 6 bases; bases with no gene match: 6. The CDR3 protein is CASSRDRGRTEAFF. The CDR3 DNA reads TGTGCCAGCAGCCGGGACAGGGGTAGGACTGAAGCTTTCTTT.

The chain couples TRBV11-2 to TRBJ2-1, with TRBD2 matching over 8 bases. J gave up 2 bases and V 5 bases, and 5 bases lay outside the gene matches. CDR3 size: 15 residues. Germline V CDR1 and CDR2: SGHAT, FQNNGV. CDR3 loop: CASSDGGGPYNEQFF. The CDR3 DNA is TGTGCCAGCAGCGACGGGGGGGGCCCCTACAATGAGCAGTTCTTC.